This T cell receptor (beta chain) was sequenced during a study of T cell repertoires in cytomegalovirus infection. Germline V gene lookup returns CDR1 LNHDA and CDR2 SQIVND (reference sequence). V was clipped by 7 bases and J by 0 bases, with 19 bases between them. The CDR3 length is 17 residues. Turning to this clonotype: Its matching antigen is unknown.

A single record per CDR3 protein comes from TCRdb applying MiXCR to the reads. The table includes about 310,000 distinct CDR3 sequences, roughly 25% detected once. The sequencing here drew on cultured PBMCs, taken from culture after CMV antigen stimulation. The source of this sequence is a human donor in good health (CMV status not recorded). Some clones in this sample may be carry-over from other donors' samples. V gene TRBV19 combines with J gene TRBJ2-1, with D perhaps matching TRBD1 (6 bases). Written as DNA, the CDR3 is TGTGCCAGTACCCCCTGGGGGCGGCCAGGCTCCTACAATGAGCAGTTCTTC. Translation: CASTPWGRPGSYNEQFF.